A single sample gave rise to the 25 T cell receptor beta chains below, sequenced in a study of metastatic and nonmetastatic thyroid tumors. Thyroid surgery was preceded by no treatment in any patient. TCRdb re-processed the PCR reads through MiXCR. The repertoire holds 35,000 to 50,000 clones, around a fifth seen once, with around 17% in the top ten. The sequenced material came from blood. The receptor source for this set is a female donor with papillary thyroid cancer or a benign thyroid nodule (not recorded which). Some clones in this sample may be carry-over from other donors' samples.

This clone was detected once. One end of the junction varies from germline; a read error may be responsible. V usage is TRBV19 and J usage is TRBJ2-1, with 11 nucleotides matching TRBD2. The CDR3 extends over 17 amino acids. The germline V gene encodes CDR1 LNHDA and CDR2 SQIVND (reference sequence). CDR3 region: CTSMSVLAGEFSNEQFF. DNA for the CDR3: TGTACCAGTATGTCGGTACTAGCGGGAGAGTTTTCCAATGAGCAGTTCTTC.

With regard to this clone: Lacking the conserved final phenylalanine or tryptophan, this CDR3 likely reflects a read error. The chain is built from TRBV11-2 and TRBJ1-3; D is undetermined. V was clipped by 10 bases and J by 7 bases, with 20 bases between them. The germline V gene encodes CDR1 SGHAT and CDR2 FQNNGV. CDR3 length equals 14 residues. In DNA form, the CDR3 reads TGTGCCATCAGGTCCTTAACTCTATCCAACACCATATATCTT. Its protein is CAIRSLTLSNTIYL.

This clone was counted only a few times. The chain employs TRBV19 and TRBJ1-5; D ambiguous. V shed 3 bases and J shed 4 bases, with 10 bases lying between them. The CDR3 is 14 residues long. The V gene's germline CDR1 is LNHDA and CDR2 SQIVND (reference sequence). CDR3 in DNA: TGTGCCAGTAGTATTGGGATTGATAATCAGCCCCAGCATTTT. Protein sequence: CASSIGIDNQPQHF.

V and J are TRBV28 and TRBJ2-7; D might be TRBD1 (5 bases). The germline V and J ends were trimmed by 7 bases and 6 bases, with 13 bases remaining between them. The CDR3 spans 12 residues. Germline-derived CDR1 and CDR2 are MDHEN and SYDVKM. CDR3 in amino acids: CASNGHPREQYF. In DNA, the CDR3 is TGTGCCAGCAATGGACACCCCCGCGAGCAGTACTTC.

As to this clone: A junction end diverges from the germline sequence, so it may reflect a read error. This CDR3 is CAISPGRDDQFF. CDR3 in DNA: TGCGCCATCAGCCCAGGACGGGATGATCAGTTCTTC. The V gene is TRBV5-1, the J gene TRBJ2-1; D is perhaps TRBD2 (5 bases). The CDR3 totals 12 residues. CDR1 and CDR2 from the germline V gene are SGHRS and YFSETQ.

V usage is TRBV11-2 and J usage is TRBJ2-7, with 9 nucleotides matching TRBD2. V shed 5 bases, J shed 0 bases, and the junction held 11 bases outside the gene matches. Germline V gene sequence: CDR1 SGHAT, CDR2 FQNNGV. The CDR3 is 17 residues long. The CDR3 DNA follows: TGTGCCAGCAGCCTAACCTCTAGCGGGGTGAGCTCCTACGAGCAGTACTTC. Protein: CASSLTSSGVSSYEQYF.

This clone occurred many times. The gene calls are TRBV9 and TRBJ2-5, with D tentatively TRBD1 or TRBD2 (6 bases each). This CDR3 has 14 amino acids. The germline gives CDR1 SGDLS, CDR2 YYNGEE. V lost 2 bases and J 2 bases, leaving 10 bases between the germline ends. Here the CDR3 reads CASSVAGTQETQYF. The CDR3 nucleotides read TGTGCCAGCAGCGTGGCGGGGACACAAGAGACCCAGTACTTC.

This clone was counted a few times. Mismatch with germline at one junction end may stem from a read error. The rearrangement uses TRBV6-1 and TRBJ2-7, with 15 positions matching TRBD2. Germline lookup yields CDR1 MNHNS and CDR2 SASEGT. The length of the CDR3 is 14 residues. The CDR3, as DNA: TGTGTCAGCAGGACTAGCGGGAGGGCCTACGAGCAGTACTTC. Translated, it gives CVSRTSGRAYEQYF.

CDR3 region: CASSSGYEQYF. In DNA, the CDR3 is TGTGCCAGCAGTTCCGGATACGAGCAGTACTTC. This chain links TRBV12-3 or TRBV12-4 with TRBJ2-7; D not certain. V lost 4 bases and J 4 bases, leaving 5 bases between the germline ends. This CDR3 is built from 11 residues.

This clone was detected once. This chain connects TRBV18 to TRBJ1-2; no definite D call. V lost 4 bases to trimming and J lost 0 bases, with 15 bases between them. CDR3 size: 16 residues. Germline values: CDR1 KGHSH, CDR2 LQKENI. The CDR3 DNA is TGTGCCAGCTCACTTGGATGGCGCGGTACTAACTATGGCTACACCTTC. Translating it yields CASSLGWRGTNYGYTF.

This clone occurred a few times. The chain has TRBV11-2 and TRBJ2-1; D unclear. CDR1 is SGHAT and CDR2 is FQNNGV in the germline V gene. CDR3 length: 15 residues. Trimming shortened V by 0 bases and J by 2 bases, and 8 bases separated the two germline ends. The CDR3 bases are TGTGCCAGCAGCTTAGAACGAGGTGCCTACAATGAGCAGTTCTTC. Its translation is CASSLERGAYNEQFF.

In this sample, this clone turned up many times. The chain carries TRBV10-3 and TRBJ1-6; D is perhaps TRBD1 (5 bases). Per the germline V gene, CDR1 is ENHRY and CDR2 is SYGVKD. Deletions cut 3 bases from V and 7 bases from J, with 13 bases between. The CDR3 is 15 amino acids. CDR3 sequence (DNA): TGTGCCATCAGTGATCAAAGCCAGGGAAATTCACCCCTCCACTTT. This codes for CAISDQSQGNSPLHF.

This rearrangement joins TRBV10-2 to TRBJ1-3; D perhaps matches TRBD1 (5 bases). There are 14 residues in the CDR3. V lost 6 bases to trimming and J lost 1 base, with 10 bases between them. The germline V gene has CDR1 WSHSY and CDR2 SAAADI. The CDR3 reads CASRGGTSGNTIYF. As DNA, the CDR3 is TGCGCCAGCAGGGGGGGGACTTCTGGAAACACCATATATTTT.

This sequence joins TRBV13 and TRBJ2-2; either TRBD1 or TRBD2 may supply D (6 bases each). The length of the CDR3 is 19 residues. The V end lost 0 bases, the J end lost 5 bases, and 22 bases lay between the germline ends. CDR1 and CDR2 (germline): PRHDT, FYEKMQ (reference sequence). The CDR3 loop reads CASSLGRLVGASGTGELFF. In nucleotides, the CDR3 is TGTGCCAGCAGCTTAGGCCGACTAGTGGGGGCGTCAGGAACCGGGGAGCTGTTTTTT.

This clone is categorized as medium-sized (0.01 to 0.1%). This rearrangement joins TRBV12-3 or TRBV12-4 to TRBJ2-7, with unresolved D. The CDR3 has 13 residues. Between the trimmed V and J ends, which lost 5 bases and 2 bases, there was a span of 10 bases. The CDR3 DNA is TGTGCCAGCAGTCTAGGAGATACCTACGAGCAGTACTTC. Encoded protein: CASSLGDTYEQYF.

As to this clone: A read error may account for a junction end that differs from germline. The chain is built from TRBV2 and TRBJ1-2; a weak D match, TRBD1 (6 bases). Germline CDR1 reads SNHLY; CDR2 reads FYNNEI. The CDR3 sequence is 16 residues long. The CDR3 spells CATTIKPGASNYGYTF. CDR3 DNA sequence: TGTGCCACCACAATTAAACCAGGGGCCTCTAACTATGGCTACACATTC.

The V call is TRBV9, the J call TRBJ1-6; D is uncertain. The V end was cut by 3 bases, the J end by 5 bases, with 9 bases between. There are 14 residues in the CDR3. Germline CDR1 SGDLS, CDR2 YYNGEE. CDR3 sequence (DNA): TGTGCCAGCAGCGGGACTGGGGATAATTCACCCCTCCACTTT. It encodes CASSGTGDNSPLHF.

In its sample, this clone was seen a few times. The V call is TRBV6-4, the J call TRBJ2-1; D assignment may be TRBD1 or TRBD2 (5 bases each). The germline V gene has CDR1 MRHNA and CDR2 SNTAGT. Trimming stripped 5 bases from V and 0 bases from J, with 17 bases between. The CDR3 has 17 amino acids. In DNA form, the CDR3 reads TGTGCCAGCAGTAGAACCGGGACGGTTAGCTCCTACAATGAGCAGTTCTTC. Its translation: CASSRTGTVSSYNEQFF.

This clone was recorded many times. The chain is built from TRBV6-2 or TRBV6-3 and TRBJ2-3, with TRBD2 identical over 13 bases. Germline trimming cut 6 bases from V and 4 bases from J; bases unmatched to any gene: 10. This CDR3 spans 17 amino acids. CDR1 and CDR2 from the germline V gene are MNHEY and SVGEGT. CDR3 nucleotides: TGTGCCAGCAGCTATCGGACTAGCGGGAGTCTAGCAGATACGCAGTATTTT. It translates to CASSYRTSGSLADTQYF.

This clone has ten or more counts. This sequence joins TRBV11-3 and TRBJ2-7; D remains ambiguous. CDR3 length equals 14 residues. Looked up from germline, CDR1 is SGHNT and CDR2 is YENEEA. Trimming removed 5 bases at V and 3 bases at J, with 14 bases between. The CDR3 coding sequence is TGTGCCAGCAGCACCGACACGCTAAACTACGAGCAGTACTTC. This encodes CASSTDTLNYEQYF.

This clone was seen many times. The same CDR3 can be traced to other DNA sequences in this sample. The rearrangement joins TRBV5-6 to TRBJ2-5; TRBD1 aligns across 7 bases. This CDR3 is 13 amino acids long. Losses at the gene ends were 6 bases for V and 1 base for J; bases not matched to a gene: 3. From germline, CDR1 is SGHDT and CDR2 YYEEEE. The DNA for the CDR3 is TGTGCCAGCAATAGGGGGCTCCAAGAGACCCAGTACTTC. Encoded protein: CASNRGLQETQYF. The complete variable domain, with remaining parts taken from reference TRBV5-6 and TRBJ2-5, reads DAGVTQSPTHLIKTRGQQVTLRCSPKSGHDTVSWYQQALGQGPQFIFQYYEEEERQRGNFPDRFSGHQFPNYSSELNVNALLLGDSALYLCASNRGLQETQYFGPGTRLLVL.

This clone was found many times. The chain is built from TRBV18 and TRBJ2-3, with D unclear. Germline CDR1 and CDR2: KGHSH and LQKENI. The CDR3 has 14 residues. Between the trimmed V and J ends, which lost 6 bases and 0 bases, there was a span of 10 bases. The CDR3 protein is CASSGGLSTDTQYF. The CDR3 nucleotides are TGTGCCAGCTCCGGCGGTCTGAGCACAGATACGCAGTATTTT.

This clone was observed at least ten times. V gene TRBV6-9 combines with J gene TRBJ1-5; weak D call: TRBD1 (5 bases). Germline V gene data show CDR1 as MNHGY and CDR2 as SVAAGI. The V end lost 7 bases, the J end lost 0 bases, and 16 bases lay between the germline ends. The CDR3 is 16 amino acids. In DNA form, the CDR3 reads TGTGCCAGCACCGGGACCGGAACTTATAGCAATCAGCCCCAGCATTTT. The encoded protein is CASTGTGTYSNQPQHF.

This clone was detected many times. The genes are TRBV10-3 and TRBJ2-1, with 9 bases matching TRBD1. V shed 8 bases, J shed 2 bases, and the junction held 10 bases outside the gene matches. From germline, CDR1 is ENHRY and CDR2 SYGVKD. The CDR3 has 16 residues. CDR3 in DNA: TGTGCCATCGGGGATATCCGGGACAGGGCCTACAATGAGCAGTTCTTC. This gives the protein CAIGDIRDRAYNEQFF.

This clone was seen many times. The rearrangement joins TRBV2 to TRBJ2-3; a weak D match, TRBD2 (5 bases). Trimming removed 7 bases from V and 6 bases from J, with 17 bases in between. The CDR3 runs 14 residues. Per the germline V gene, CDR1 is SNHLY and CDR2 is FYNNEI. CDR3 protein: CASTAVGVMDTQYF. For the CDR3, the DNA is TGTGCCAGCACCGCAGTGGGAGTAATGGATACGCAGTATTTT.